Listed below are T cell receptor beta chains from one sample, sequenced in a study of response to subunit inactivated influenza vaccine. MiXCR was run by TCRdb on the RT-PCR reads, yielding one entry per CDR3 protein. The sample has 650,000 to 850,000 distinct CDR3 sequences, roughly 14% seen once. Sample: PBMCs from blood, taken around 15 days before vaccination. The origin of the receptors is a man in his fifties who received an inactivated influenza vaccine. CDR3s include the opening cysteine and the closing phenylalanine or tryptophan. A D gene is named only where the DNA matches it firmly. Only part of the rows carry a size: once, few, many, or a class if the clone is expanded.

v_call: TRBV9; d_call: TRBD1; j_call: TRBJ2-2; cdr3_length: 15; clone_size: few; cdr3_nt: TGTGCCAGCAGCGGACAGGGGGAAAACACCGGGGAGCTGTTTTTT; cdr3_aa: CASSGQGENTGELFF
v_call: TRBV12-3/TRBV12-4; d_call: TRBD1; j_call: TRBJ2-2; cdr3_length: 17; clone_size: few; cdr3_nt: TGTGCCAGCAGTTTAGGCAGGACAGGGGCGAACACCGGGGAGCTGTTTTTT; cdr3_aa: CASSLGRTGANTGELFF
v_call: TRBV24-1; d_call: .; j_call: TRBJ2-1; cdr3_length: 15; clone_size: .; cdr3_nt: TGTGCCACCAGTGATCCGGGGACCCCCTCGTCTGAGCAGTTCTTC; cdr3_aa: CATSDPGTPSSEQFF
v_call: TRBV6-5; d_call: .; j_call: TRBJ2-7; cdr3_length: 11; clone_size: .; cdr3_nt: TGTGCCAGCAGTTACCTAGGCGAGCAGTACTTC; cdr3_aa: CASSYLGEQYF
v_call: TRBV5-1; d_call: .; j_call: TRBJ2-2; cdr3_length: 15; clone_size: many; cdr3_nt: TGCGCCAGCAGCTTAACGGTCGCGAACACCGGGGAGCTGTTTTTT; cdr3_aa: CASSLTVANTGELFF
v_call: TRBV27; d_call: TRBD1; j_call: TRBJ1-2; cdr3_length: 13; clone_size: many; cdr3_nt: TGTGCCAGCGGTACAGGGGTGGGCTATGGCTACACCTTC; cdr3_aa: CASGTGVGYGYTF
v_call: TRBV7-8; d_call: .; j_call: TRBJ2-7; cdr3_length: 13; clone_size: .; cdr3_nt: TGTGCCAGCAGCTTACAGGAAACCTACGAGCAGTACTTC; cdr3_aa: CASSLQETYEQYF
v_call: TRBV12-3/TRBV12-4; d_call: .; j_call: TRBJ1-2; cdr3_length: 13; clone_size: few; cdr3_nt: TGTGCCAGCAGCTGGTCAGGGGTTCAAGGCTACACCTTC; cdr3_aa: CASSWSGVQGYTF
v_call: TRBV6-5; d_call: .; j_call: TRBJ2-7; cdr3_length: 14; clone_size: .; cdr3_nt: TGTGCCAGCAGTTACTCAATGGGGCCTAACGAGCAGTACTTC; cdr3_aa: CASSYSMGPNEQYF
v_call: TRBV10-3; d_call: .; j_call: TRBJ2-7; cdr3_length: 9; clone_size: .; cdr3_nt: TGTGCCATCGGGCTCAAGCAGTACTTC; cdr3_aa: CAIGLKQYF
v_call: TRBV2; d_call: .; j_call: TRBJ2-7; cdr3_length: 14; clone_size: .; cdr3_nt: TGTGCCCAGATATTATCCCGGGAGAGCTACGAGCAGTACTTC; cdr3_aa: CAQILSRESYEQYF
v_call: TRBV20-1; d_call: TRBD2; j_call: TRBJ2-1; cdr3_length: 16; clone_size: few; cdr3_nt: TGCAGTACACATCCGATGCGGGAGGGCCTGTTCAATGAGCAGTTCTTC; cdr3_aa: CSTHPMREGLFNEQFF
v_call: TRBV11-3; d_call: .; j_call: TRBJ2-1; cdr3_length: 16; clone_size: few; cdr3_nt: TGTGCCAGCAGCCGAACACCCAGGGACACCTACAATGAGCAGTTCTTC; cdr3_aa: CASSRTPRDTYNEQFF
v_call: TRBV20-1; d_call: .; j_call: TRBJ2-3; cdr3_length: 16; clone_size: .; cdr3_nt: TGCAGTGCTAGTTTTATTTCCCGTGACTACACAGATACGCAGTATTTT; cdr3_aa: CSASFISRDYTDTQYF
v_call: TRBV5-4; d_call: .; j_call: TRBJ2-1; cdr3_length: 15; clone_size: .; cdr3_nt: TGTGCCAGCAGCGCCGGGGGCGGGAGAGGACGTGAGCAGTTCTTC; cdr3_aa: CASSAGGGRGREQFF
v_call: TRBV6-2/TRBV6-3; d_call: TRBD1; j_call: TRBJ1-1; cdr3_length: 13; clone_size: few; cdr3_nt: TGTGCCAGTTACAGGGGTCCTGTCACTGAAGCTTTCTTT; cdr3_aa: CASYRGPVTEAFF
v_call: TRBV4-1; d_call: .; j_call: TRBJ2-2; cdr3_length: 15; clone_size: many; cdr3_nt: TGCGCCAGCAGCCAGAACTTGGGCCTTACCGGGGAGCTGTTTTTT; cdr3_aa: CASSQNLGLTGELFF
v_call: TRBV19; d_call: .; j_call: TRBJ2-2; cdr3_length: 15; clone_size: few; cdr3_nt: TGTGCCAGTAGTATTCAGGTCGCGAACACCGGGGAGCTGTTTTTT; cdr3_aa: CASSIQVANTGELFF
v_call: TRBV20-1; d_call: TRBD2; j_call: TRBJ2-1; cdr3_length: 14; clone_size: .; cdr3_nt: TGCAGTGCGGACTCCGCGGGAGGGTACAATGAGCAGTTCTTC; cdr3_aa: CSADSAGGYNEQFF
v_call: TRBV12-3/TRBV12-4; d_call: .; j_call: TRBJ1-5; cdr3_length: 14; clone_size: few; cdr3_nt: TGTGCCAGCACCCAAGGGGCGGACAATCAGCCCCAGCATTTT; cdr3_aa: CASTQGADNQPQHF
v_call: TRBV30; d_call: TRBD1; j_call: TRBJ2-7; cdr3_length: 15; clone_size: few; cdr3_nt: TGTGCCTGGAGTGTACCGAGGACAGGGGGCTACGAGCAGTACTTC; cdr3_aa: CAWSVPRTGGYEQYF
v_call: TRBV3-1; d_call: TRBD1; j_call: TRBJ1-2; cdr3_length: 14; clone_size: few; cdr3_nt: TGTGCCAGCAGCCAAGGCCCACAGGGGAATGGCTACACCTTC; cdr3_aa: CASSQGPQGNGYTF
v_call: TRBV29-1; d_call: TRBD1; j_call: TRBJ2-5; cdr3_length: 15; clone_size: .; cdr3_nt: TGCAGCGTCACAGGACAGGGTAATATTGTGGAGACCCAGTACTTC; cdr3_aa: CSVTGQGNIVETQYF
v_call: TRBV27; d_call: TRBD1; j_call: TRBJ2-5; cdr3_length: 15; clone_size: .; cdr3_nt: TGTGCCAGCAGCGGTATCAGGGGGCGGAGAGAGACCCAGTACTTC; cdr3_aa: CASSGIRGRRETQYF
v_call: TRBV3-1; d_call: .; j_call: TRBJ2-1; cdr3_length: 11; clone_size: .; cdr3_nt: TGTGCCAGCAGCCAAGACTTTGAGCAGTTCTTC; cdr3_aa: CASSQDFEQFF
v_call: TRBV28; d_call: TRBD1; j_call: TRBJ2-5; cdr3_length: 15; clone_size: .; cdr3_nt: TGTGCCAGCAGCTCCGGGACAGGGCTTCAAGAGACCCAGTACTTC; cdr3_aa: CASSSGTGLQETQYF
v_call: TRBV29-1; d_call: .; j_call: TRBJ2-7; cdr3_length: 14; clone_size: few; cdr3_nt: TGCAGCGTTGGGCGGCAGGGGGGGTCCTACGAGCAGTACTTC; cdr3_aa: CSVGRQGGSYEQYF
v_call: TRBV12-3/TRBV12-4; d_call: .; j_call: TRBJ2-3; cdr3_length: 15; clone_size: .; cdr3_nt: TGTGCCAGCAGTTTCCCAGGGGATGGCCCAGATACGCAGTATTTT; cdr3_aa: CASSFPGDGPDTQYF
v_call: TRBV4-3; d_call: .; j_call: TRBJ2-7; cdr3_length: 17; clone_size: few; cdr3_nt: TGCGCCAGCAGCCCCTCACTAAACCAGGGCCTTTACTACGAGCAGTACTTC; cdr3_aa: CASSPSLNQGLYYEQYF
v_call: TRBV5-6; d_call: .; j_call: TRBJ2-7; cdr3_length: 11; clone_size: few; cdr3_nt: TGTGCCAGCAGCTCAGGGTCCGGGCAGTACTTC; cdr3_aa: CASSSGSGQYF
v_call: TRBV29-1; d_call: TRBD2; j_call: TRBJ2-1; cdr3_length: 14; clone_size: few; cdr3_nt: TGCAGCTACAGGAGGCGGGAGGGTGACAATGAGCAGTTCTTC; cdr3_aa: CSYRRREGDNEQFF
v_call: TRBV6-6; d_call: .; j_call: TRBJ2-7; cdr3_length: 13; clone_size: few; cdr3_nt: TGTGCCAGCAGCCTCGCGACCGGTGTCGAGCAGTACTTC; cdr3_aa: CASSLATGVEQYF
v_call: TRBV20-1; d_call: .; j_call: TRBJ2-5; cdr3_length: 13; clone_size: few; cdr3_nt: TGCAGTGCTAGGACACCTACTTCGGGGGCTAGTGTCTTC; cdr3_aa: CSARTPTSGASVF
v_call: TRBV29-1; d_call: .; j_call: TRBJ1-5; cdr3_length: 13; clone_size: few; cdr3_nt: TGCAGCGTTTTGACGGGGGGGAACCAGCCCCAGCATTTT; cdr3_aa: CSVLTGGNQPQHF
v_call: TRBV9; d_call: TRBD2; j_call: TRBJ2-3; cdr3_length: 18; clone_size: few; cdr3_nt: TGTGCCAGCAGCCCCAATCCCCAGGGAAGCGGGAGTACAGATACGCAGTATTTT; cdr3_aa: CASSPNPQGSGSTDTQYF
v_call: TRBV12-3/TRBV12-4; d_call: TRBD1; j_call: TRBJ1-1; cdr3_length: 15; clone_size: .; cdr3_nt: TGTGCCAGCAGTTTTCGGACAGGGGGTAATACTGAAGCTTTCTTT; cdr3_aa: CASSFRTGGNTEAFF
v_call: TRBV5-1; d_call: .; j_call: TRBJ2-1; cdr3_length: 16; clone_size: few; cdr3_nt: TGCGCCAGCAGCTTGGTTCCGGAGAGCTCCTACAATGAGCAGTTCTTC; cdr3_aa: CASSLVPESSYNEQFF
v_call: TRBV6-5; d_call: .; j_call: TRBJ1-5; cdr3_length: 16; clone_size: .; cdr3_nt: TGTGCCAGCAGTTACCTGCGGGGCTATAGCAATCAGCCCCAGCATTTT; cdr3_aa: CASSYLRGYSNQPQHF
v_call: TRBV11-3; d_call: .; j_call: TRBJ2-5; cdr3_length: 14; clone_size: .; cdr3_nt: TGTGCCAGCAGCCTGGGACGGCTAGCAAAGACCCAGTACTTC; cdr3_aa: CASSLGRLAKTQYF
v_call: TRBV28; d_call: .; j_call: TRBJ2-5; cdr3_length: 15; clone_size: few; cdr3_nt: TGTGCCAGCTTGTCCCAGCCAGGCGACCAAGAGACCCAGTACTTC; cdr3_aa: CASLSQPGDQETQYF
v_call: TRBV5-1; d_call: .; j_call: TRBJ1-6; cdr3_length: 14; clone_size: few; cdr3_nt: TGCGCCAGCAGCGTGGACAGAGATAATTCACCCCTCCACTTT; cdr3_aa: CASSVDRDNSPLHF
v_call: TRBV5-5; d_call: .; j_call: TRBJ1-2; cdr3_length: 12; clone_size: many; cdr3_nt: TGTGCCAGCAGCTTGAGCGAATATGGCTACACCTTC; cdr3_aa: CASSLSEYGYTF
v_call: TRBV5-1; d_call: .; j_call: TRBJ2-2; cdr3_length: 16; clone_size: few; cdr3_nt: TGCGCCAGCAGCTTGGCCAGGACAGCGAACACCGGGGAGCTGTTTTTT; cdr3_aa: CASSLARTANTGELFF
v_call: TRBV3-1; d_call: .; j_call: TRBJ2-2; cdr3_length: 16; clone_size: .; cdr3_nt: TGTGCCAGCAGCCCGGGGGTAGGACAGCGTACCGGGGAGCTGTTTTTT; cdr3_aa: CASSPGVGQRTGELFF
v_call: TRBV6-4; d_call: .; j_call: TRBJ2-7; cdr3_length: 16; clone_size: few; cdr3_nt: TGTGCCAGCAGTGACTCTCGACTCCACAGCTCCTACGAGCAGTACTTC; cdr3_aa: CASSDSRLHSSYEQYF